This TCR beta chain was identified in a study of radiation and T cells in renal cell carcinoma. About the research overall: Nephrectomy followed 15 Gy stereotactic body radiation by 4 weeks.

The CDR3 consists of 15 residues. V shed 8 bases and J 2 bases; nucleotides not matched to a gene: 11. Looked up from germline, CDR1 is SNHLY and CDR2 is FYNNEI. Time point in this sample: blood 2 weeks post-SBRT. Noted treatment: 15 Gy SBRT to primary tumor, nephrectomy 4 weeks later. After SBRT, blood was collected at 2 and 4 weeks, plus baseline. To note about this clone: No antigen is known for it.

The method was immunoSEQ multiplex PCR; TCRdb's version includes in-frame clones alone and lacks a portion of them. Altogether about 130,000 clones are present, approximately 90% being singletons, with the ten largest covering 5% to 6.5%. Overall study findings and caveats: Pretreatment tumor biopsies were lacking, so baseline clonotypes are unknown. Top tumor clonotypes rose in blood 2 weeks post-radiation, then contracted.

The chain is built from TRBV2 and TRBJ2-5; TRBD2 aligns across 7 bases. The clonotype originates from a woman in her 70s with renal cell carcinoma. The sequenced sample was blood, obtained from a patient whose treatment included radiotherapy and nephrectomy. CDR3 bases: TGTGCCAGCCTCCTAAAGCGGGGCCCACAAGAGACCCAGTACTTC. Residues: CASLLKRGPQETQYF.